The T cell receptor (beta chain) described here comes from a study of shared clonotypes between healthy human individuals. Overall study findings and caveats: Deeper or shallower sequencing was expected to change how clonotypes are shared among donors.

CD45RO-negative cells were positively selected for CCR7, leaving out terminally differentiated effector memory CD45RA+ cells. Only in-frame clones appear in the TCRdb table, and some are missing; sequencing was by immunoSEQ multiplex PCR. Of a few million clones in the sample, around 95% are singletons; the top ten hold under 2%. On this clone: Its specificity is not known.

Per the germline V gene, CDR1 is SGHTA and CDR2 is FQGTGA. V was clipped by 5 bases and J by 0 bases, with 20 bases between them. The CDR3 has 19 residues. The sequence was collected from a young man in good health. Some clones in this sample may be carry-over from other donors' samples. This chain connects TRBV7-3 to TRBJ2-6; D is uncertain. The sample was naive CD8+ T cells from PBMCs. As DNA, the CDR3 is TGTGCCAGCAGCGCTAGAGAACAGTCCACCGCCTCTGGGGCCAACGTCCTGACTTTC. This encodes CASSAREQSTASGANVLTF.